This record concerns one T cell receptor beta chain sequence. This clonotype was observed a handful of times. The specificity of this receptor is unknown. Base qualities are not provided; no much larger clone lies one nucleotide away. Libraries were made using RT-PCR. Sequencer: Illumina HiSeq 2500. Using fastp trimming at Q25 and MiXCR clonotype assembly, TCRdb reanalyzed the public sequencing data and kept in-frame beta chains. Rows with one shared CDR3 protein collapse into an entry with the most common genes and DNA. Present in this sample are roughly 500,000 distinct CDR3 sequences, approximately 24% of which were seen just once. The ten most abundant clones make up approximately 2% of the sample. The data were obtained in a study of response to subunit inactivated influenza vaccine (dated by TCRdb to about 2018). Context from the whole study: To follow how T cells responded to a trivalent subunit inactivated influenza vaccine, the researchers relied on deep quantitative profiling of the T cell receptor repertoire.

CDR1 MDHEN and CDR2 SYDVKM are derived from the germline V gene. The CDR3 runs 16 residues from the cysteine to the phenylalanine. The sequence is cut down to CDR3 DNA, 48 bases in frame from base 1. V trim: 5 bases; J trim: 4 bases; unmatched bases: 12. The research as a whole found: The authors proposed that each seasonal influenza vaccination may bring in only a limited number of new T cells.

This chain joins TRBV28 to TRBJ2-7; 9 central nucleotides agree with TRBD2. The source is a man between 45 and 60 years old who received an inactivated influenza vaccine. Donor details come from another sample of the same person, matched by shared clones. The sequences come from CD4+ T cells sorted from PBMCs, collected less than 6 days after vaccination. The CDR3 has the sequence CASSPGVAGALYEQYF. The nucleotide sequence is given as TGTGCCAGCAGTCCCGGGGTAGCGGGAGCATTGTACGAGCAGTACTTC.